This T cell receptor (beta chain) originates from a study of radiation and T cells in renal cell carcinoma. At the level of the study: Nephrectomy followed 15 Gy stereotactic body radiation by 4 weeks.

The CDR3 has 17 amino acids. The germline V gene encodes CDR1 LGHNA and CDR2 YSLEER. Trimming cost V 0 bases and J 7 bases, with 22 bases left between them. As for time point: baseline pretreatment blood. Regarding treatment: 15 Gy SBRT to primary tumor, nephrectomy 4 weeks later. The tumor was a clear cell renal cell carcinoma. Study-wide results and limits: Top tumor clonotypes rose in blood 2 weeks post-radiation, then contracted. Baseline intratumoral clonotype presence is unknown without pretreatment biopsies.

As to this clone: Its matching antigen is unknown.

Sequenced by immunoSEQ multiplex PCR; TCRdb stores in-frame clones only, minus some. The sample has 70,000 to 100,000 clones; 70% to 85% are singletons. This sequence originates from a man aged 60 to 75 with renal cell carcinoma. J is TRBJ2-7 and V is TRBV4-3, with D perhaps matching TRBD1 or TRBD2 (7 bases each). The sequencing here drew on blood, taken from a patient whose treatment included radiotherapy and nephrectomy. The CDR3 DNA is TGCGCCAGCAGCCAAGATCGTGTCACGGGGGGACAGACTGAGCAGTACTTC. Its translation is CASSQDRVTGGQTEQYF.